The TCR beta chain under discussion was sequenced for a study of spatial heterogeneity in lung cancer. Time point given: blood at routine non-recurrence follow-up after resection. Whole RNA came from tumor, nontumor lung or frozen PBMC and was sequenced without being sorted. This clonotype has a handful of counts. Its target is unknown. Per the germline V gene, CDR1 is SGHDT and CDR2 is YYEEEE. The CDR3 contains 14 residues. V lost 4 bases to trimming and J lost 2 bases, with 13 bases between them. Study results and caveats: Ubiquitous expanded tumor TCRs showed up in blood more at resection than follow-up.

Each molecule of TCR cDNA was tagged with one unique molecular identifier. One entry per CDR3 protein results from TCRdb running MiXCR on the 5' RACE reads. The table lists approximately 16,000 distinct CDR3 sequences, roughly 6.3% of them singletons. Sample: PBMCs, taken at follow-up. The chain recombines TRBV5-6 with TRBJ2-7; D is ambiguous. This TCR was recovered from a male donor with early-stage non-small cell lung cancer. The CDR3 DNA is TGTGCCAGCAGCCTTGGGAACCGACCCTACGAGCAGTACTTC. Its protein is CASSLGNRPYEQYF.